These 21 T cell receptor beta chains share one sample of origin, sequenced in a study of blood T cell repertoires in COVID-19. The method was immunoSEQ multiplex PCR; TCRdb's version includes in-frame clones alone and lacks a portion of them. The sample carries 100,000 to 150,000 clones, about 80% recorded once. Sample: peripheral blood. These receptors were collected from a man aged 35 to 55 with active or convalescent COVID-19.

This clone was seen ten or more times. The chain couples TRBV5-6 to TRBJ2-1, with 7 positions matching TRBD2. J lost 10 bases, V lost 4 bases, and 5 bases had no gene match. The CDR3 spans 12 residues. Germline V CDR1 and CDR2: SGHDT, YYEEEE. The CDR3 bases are TGTGCCAGCAGCCTACCGGGACTAGAGCAGTTCTTC. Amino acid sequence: CASSLPGLEQFF. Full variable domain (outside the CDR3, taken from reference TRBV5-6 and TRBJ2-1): DAGVTQSPTHLIKTRGQQVTLRCSPKSGHDTVSWYQQALGQGPQFIFQYYEEEERQRGNFPDRFSGHQFPNYSSELNVNALLLGDSALYLCASSLPGLEQFFGPGTRLTVL.

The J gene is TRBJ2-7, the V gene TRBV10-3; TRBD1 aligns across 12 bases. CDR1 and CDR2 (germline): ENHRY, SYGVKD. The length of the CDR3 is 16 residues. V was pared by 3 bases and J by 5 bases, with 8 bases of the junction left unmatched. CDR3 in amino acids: CAISDPLGQGAHEQYF. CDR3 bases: TGTGCCATCAGTGACCCCCTGGGACAGGGGGCCCACGAGCAGTACTTC.

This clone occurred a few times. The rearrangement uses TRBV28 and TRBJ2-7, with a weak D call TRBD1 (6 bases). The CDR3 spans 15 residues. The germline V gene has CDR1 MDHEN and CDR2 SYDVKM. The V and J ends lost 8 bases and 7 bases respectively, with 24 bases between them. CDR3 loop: CASSPPRGGTNEQYF. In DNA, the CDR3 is TGTGCCAGCTCTCCCCCTAGAGGGGGTACAAATGAGCAGTACTTC.

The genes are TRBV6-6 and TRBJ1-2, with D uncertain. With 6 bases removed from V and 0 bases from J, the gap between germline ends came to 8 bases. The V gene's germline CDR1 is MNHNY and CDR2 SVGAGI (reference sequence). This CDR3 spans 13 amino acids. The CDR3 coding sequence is TGTGCCAGCAGCCTCTTATCTAACTATGGCTACACCTTC. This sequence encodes CASSLLSNYGYTF.

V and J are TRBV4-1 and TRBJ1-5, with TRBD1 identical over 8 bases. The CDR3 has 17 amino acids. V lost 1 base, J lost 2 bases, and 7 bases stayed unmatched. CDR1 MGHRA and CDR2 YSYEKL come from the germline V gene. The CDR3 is CASSQGGQDRGNQPQHF. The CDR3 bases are TGCGCCAGCAGCCAAGGGGGACAGGACAGGGGCAATCAGCCCCAGCATTTT.

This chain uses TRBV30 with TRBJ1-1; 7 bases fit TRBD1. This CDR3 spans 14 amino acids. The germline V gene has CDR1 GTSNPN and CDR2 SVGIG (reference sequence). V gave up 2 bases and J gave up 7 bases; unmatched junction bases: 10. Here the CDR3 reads CAWSWSGQRFEAFF. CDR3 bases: TGTGCCTGGAGTTGGTCGGGACAGCGATTTGAAGCTTTCTTT.

The CDR3 here is CASSLTGTSGNEQYF. For the CDR3, the DNA is TGTGCCAGCAGCCTGACCGGGACTAGCGGGAACGAGCAGTACTTC. J is TRBJ2-7 and V is TRBV9; 13 nucleotides agree with TRBD2. The CDR3 is 15 residues long. The V segment lost 4 bases and the J segment 5 bases; nucleotides outside the gene matches: 6. Germline V lookup: CDR1 SGDLS, CDR2 YYNGEE.

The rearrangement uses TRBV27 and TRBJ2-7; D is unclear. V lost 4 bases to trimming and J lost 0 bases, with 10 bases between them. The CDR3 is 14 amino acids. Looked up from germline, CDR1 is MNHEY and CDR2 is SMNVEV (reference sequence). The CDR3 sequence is CASSSLLNSYEQYF. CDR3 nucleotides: TGTGCCAGCAGTTCTCTCCTTAACTCCTACGAGCAGTACTTC.

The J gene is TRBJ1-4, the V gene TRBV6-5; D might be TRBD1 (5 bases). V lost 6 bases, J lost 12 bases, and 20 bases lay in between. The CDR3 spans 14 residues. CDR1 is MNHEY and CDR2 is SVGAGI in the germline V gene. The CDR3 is CASRQKISGGELFF. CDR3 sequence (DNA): TGTGCCAGCAGGCAAAAAATCAGCGGGGGGGAACTGTTTTTT.

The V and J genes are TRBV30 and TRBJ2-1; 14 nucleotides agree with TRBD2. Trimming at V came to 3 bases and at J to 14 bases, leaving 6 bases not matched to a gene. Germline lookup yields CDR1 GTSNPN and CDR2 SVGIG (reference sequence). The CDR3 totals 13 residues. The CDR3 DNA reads TGTGCCTGGAGGGGACTAGCGGGAGTTCAGAAGTTCTTC. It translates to CAWRGLAGVQKFF.

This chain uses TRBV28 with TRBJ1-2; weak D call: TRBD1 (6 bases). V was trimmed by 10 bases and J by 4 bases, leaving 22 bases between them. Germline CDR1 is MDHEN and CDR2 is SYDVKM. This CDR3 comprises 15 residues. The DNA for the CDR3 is TGTGCCACCAGGGGCCAGCAGCAGGGGCCCTATGGCTACACCTTC. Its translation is CATRGQQQGPYGYTF.

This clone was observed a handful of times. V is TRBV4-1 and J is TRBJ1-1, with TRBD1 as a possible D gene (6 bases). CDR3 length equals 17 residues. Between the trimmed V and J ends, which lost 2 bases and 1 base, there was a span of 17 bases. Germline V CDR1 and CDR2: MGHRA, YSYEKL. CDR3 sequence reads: CASSQPALARGNTEAFF. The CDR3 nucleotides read TGCGCCAGCAGCCAACCCGCCCTCGCCAGGGGGAACACTGAAGCTTTCTTT.

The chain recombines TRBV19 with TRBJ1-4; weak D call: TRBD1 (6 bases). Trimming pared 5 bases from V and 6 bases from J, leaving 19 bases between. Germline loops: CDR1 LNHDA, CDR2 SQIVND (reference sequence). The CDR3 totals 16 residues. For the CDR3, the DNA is TGTGCCAGTAGTGTCTATTCGGTGGGGGCGTATGAAAAACTGTTTTTT. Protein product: CASSVYSVGAYEKLFF.

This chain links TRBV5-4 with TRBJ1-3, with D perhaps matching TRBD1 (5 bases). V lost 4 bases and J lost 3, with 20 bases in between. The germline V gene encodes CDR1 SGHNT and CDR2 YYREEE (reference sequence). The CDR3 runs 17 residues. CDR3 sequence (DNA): TGTGCCAGCAGCACCCTTTCGGCGGGGACTATTGGAAACACCATATATTTT. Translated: CASSTLSAGTIGNTIYF.

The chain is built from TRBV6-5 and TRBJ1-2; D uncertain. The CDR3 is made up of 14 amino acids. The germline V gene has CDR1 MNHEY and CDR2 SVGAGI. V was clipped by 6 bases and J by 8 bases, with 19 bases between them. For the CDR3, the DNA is TGTGCCAGCAGGGAGCTAACGGGGTTGCAGGGCTACACCTTC. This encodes CASRELTGLQGYTF.

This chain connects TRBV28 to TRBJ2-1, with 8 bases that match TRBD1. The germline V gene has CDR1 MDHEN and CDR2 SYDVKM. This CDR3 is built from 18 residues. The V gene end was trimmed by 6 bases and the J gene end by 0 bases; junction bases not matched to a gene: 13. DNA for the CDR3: TGTGCCAGCAGGGACGGGACAGGAGGGCGGGACTCCTACAATGAGCAGTTCTTC. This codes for CASRDGTGGRDSYNEQFF.

In DNA, the CDR3 is TGTGCCAGCACGGGGGGCGGCACTGAAGCTTTCTTT. Residues: CASTGGGTEAFF. The V and J genes are TRBV27 and TRBJ1-1; perhaps TRBD1 as D (6 bases). Germline CDR1 is MNHEY and CDR2 is SMNVEV (reference sequence). V shed 7 bases and J shed 4 bases, with 10 bases lying between them. The CDR3 spans 12 residues.

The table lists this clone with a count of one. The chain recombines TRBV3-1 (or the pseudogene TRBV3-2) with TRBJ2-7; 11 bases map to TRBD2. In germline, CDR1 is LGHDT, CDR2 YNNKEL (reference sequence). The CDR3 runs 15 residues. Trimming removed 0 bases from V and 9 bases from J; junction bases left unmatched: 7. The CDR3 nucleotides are TGTGCCAGCAGCCAAGATTTGACTAGCGGGAACCGGCAGTACTTC. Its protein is CASSQDLTSGNRQYF.

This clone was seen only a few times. The CDR3 sequence: CATSDPTGAGYGYTF. The CDR3 nucleotides read TGTGCCACCAGCGATCCGACAGGGGCGGGCTATGGCTACACCTTC. V gene TRBV24-1 combines with J gene TRBJ1-2; 8 bases align to TRBD1. The V and J ends lost 7 bases and 4 bases, in that order; junction bases with no gene match: 10. The germline V gene encodes CDR1 KGHDR and CDR2 SFDVKD. This CDR3 comprises 15 residues.

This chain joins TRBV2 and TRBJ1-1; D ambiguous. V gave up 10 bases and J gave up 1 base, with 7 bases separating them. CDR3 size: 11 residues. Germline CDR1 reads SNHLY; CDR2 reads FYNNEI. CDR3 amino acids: CAILGNTEAFF. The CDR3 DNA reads TGTGCCATACTAGGGAACACTGAAGCTTTCTTT. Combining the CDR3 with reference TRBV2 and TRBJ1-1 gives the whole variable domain EPEVTQTPSHQVTQMGQEVILRCVPISNHLYFYWYRQILGQKVEFLVSFYNNEISEKSEIFDDQFSVERPDGSNFTLKIRSTKLEDSAMYFCAILGNTEAFFGQGTRLTVV.

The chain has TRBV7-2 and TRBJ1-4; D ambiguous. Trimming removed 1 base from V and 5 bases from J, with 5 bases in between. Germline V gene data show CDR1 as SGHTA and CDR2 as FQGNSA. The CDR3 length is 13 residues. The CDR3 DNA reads TGTGCCAGCAGCTTAGGCAGAAATGAAAAACTGTTTTTT. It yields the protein CASSLGRNEKLFF.